The rows below give T cell receptor beta chains drawn from one sample of a study of CD4 T cells in relation to SARS-CoV-2 and coronaviruses. Their antigen targets remain unknown. This table comes from immunoSEQ multiplex PCR, and its TCRdb copy is limited to in-frame clones, with some not included. Of 16,000 or so clones in the sample, 65% to 85% were seen once. Sequencing used CD4+ T cells from PBMCs, cultured in vitro. These receptors all come from a human donor in good health. Each CDR3 is given with its conserved first and last residue. The D gene is left open where the match is weak. Not every row has a clone size; where given, it reads once, few, many or a size class.

J gene | clone size | D gene | V gene | CDR3 DNA | CDR3 protein
TRBJ1-2 | NA | TRBD1 | TRBV11-2 | TGTGCCAGCAGCCTCTGGACAGGGGGCAGATACACCTTC | CASSLWTGGRYTF
TRBJ1-4 | NA | NA | TRBV18 | TGTGCCAGCTCACCAGGGGCAACTAATGAAAAACTGTTTTTT | CASSPGATNEKLFF
TRBJ2-1 | NA | NA | TRBV12-3/TRBV12-4 | TGTGCCAGCAGTTTTCCAGTGGCCCCGCAGTTCTTC | CASSFPVAPQFF
TRBJ2-7 | NA | TRBD1 | TRBV5-1 | TGCGCCAGCAGCTTGGACAGGGGCTTCTACGAGCAGTACTTC | CASSLDRGFYEQYF
TRBJ2-7 | once | TRBD2 | TRBV6-6 | TGTGCCAGCAGTTACTTAGGCCCAGCGGGATTAGGTGAGCAGTACTTC | CASSYLGPAGLGEQYF
TRBJ2-3 | NA | TRBD2 | TRBV5-5 | TGTGCCAGCAGCCCCGAAATGCCGACTAGCGGATATAAGCAGTATTTT | CASSPEMPTSGYKQYF
TRBJ1-2 | NA | NA | TRBV29-1 | TGCAGCGTTGCACCCCAACAGATCTATGGCTACACCTTC | CSVAPQQIYGYTF
TRBJ2-5 | NA | NA | TRBV11-1 | TGTGCCAGCAGCCGAAACAGGGATCCAGAGACCCAGTACTTC | CASSRNRDPETQYF
TRBJ2-7 | NA | NA | TRBV5-1 | TGCGCCAGCAGCTTGGCCGTCGGGGATGGAGGTGGAGAGCAGTACTTC | CASSLAVGDGGGEQYF
TRBJ2-2 | few | NA | TRBV19 | TGTGCCAGTTCTCGACTTTTAGCCGCGAACACCGGGGAGCTGTTTTTT | CASSRLLAANTGELFF
TRBJ1-6 | few | NA | TRBV5-1 | TGCGCCAGCAGCTTGGGTAGAGCCGACCCTAATTCACCCCTCCACTTT | CASSLGRADPNSPLHF
TRBJ1-2 | NA | TRBD1 | TRBV10-1 | TGCGCCAGCAGTGGACAGGGAGATTATGGCTACACCTTC | CASSGQGDYGYTF
TRBJ1-5 | NA | TRBD1 | TRBV19 | TGTGCCAGCGAAAGCACAGGGGGGACCCAGCATTTT | CASESTGGTQHF
TRBJ2-6 | NA | NA | TRBV15 | TGTGCCACCAGCAGAGGTGCGGGGGCCTTCTCTGGGGCCAACGTCCTGACTTTC | CATSRGAGAFSGANVLTF
TRBJ2-1 | medium-sized | NA | TRBV3-1/TRBV3-2 | TGTGCCAGCCGTGGATTGTCCTACAATGAGCAGTTCTTC | CASRGLSYNEQFF
TRBJ2-7 | NA | TRBD1 | TRBV2 | TGTGCCAGCAGTGAACTACAGGGGGCCGGCGAGCAGTACTTC | CASSELQGAGEQYF
TRBJ1-1 | NA | NA | TRBV6-5 | TGTGCCAGCAGCGGGGACGGACGGACTGAAGCTTTCTTT | CASSGDGRTEAFF
TRBJ2-7 | NA | NA | TRBV2 | TGTGCCAGCAGCCCGACATTTCAGGGCTCCTACGAGCAGTACTTC | CASSPTFQGSYEQYF
TRBJ1-5 | NA | NA | TRBV6-1 | TGTGCCAGCAGTGAATCCGCAGGGATGAATCTCCCCCAGCATTTT | CASSESAGMNLPQHF
TRBJ2-3 | NA | NA | TRBV2 | TGTGCCAGCAGTGACGGGGCCTTCACAGATACGCAGTATTTT | CASSDGAFTDTQYF
TRBJ2-5 | NA | TRBD1 | TRBV24-1 | TGTGCCACCAGTGATTCGCGACAGGGCCAAGAGACCCAGTACTTC | CATSDSRQGQETQYF
TRBJ2-5 | NA | NA | TRBV24-1 | TGTGCCACCAGTGATCCTGCTGTCAGTTTTCCGCAAGAGACCCAGTACTTC | CATSDPAVSFPQETQYF
TRBJ2-5 | NA | NA | TRBV5-6 | TGTGCCAGCAGCGGGCAGGTATTGGAGACCCAGTACTTC | CASSGQVLETQYF
TRBJ1-2 | few | NA | TRBV30 | TGTGCCTGGGTACCGGGACTGAACTATGGCTACACCTTC | CAWVPGLNYGYTF
TRBJ2-1 | NA | NA | TRBV27 | TGTGCCAGCAGGAGATACCCGGCACAGAAAGTTGGTGGTGAGCAGTTCTTC | CASRRYPAQKVGGEQFF
TRBJ1-1 | NA | NA | TRBV14 | TGTGCCACAAAAGCAGGGTTAGGGCACACTGAAGCTTTCTTT | CATKAGLGHTEAFF
TRBJ2-1 | few | NA | TRBV3-1/TRBV3-2 | TGTGCCAGCAGCCAAGACCAGGCCAATGAGCAGTTCTTC | CASSQDQANEQFF
TRBJ1-5 | few | TRBD1 | TRBV6-2/TRBV6-3 | TGTGCCAGCAGTCAATTCCGGACAGGGGGCGTTCAGCCCCAGCATTTT | CASSQFRTGGVQPQHF
TRBJ1-2 | NA | NA | TRBV19 | TGTGCCAGTAGTACCAACAGGGTTGGCTACACCTTC | CASSTNRVGYTF
TRBJ2-7 | NA | NA | TRBV3-1/TRBV3-2 | TGTGCCAGCAGCCCAACGACTAGGGGGGGGATGCAGCAGTACTTC | CASSPTTRGGMQQYF
TRBJ2-3 | NA | TRBD2 | TRBV7-3 | TGTGCCAGCAGCCCAGGACTAGCGGGCTACACAGATACGCAGTATTTT | CASSPGLAGYTDTQYF
TRBJ2-2 | NA | NA | TRBV6-5 | TGTGCCAGCAGTTACTCGGGACCCCGCACCGGGGAGCTGTTTTTT | CASSYSGPRTGELFF